This T cell receptor beta chain was captured by sequencing in a study of regulatory T cells in long-lasting Graves disease. Study results and caveats: Gene preferences differed: TRBV28, TRBJ1-2, TRBJ2-5 in persistent cases. Those with persistent Graves' had less TCR diversity than newly diagnosed patients.

According to the study, TCR beta libraries were built with iRepertoire HTBI primers and CDR3-region Arm-PCR. MiXCR, applied by TCRdb to the multiplex PCR reads, yields one record per CDR3 protein. The data hold more than 300,000 distinct CDR3 sequences, with roughly 15% observed a single time. This clonotype has at least ten counts. Its matching antigen is unknown. Time point in this sample: newly diagnosed GD, antithyroid drugs for less than 3 months. Scientists built the TCR library using RNA that was extracted from PBMCs. The CDR3 totals 16 residues. Germline V lookup: CDR1 MNHEY, CDR2 SMNVEV (reference sequence). The germline V and J ends were trimmed by 3 bases and 1 base, with 14 bases remaining between them. These data also formed part of another study, on T cells in Graves' hyperthyroidism and ophthalmopathy.

The chain recombines TRBV27 with TRBJ2-3; possibly TRBD1 or TRBD2 for D (5 bases each). This TCR was recovered from a woman aged 18-35 years with Graves disease. The material sequenced was peripheral blood mononuclear cells (PBMCs), taken at new diagnosis, from a patient treated with antithyroid drugs. The CDR3 nucleotides are TGTGCCAGCAGTTTTTGGGGGAGCGGTGGCACAGATACGCAGTATTTT. Its protein product is CASSFWGSGGTDTQYF.